Detailed here is one T cell receptor beta chain. This CDR3 is built from 16 residues. Trimming shortened V by 2 bases and J by 4 bases, and 16 bases separated the two germline ends. Germline assignment: CDR1 SGHNT and CDR2 YYREEE (reference sequence). This entry is derived from a study of cytomegalovirus exposure and HLA in healthy donors. As for the study in general: An earlier analysis identified approximately 120 million unique TCR beta sequences in about 200 million T cells.

The PCR contained 60 Vbeta and 13 Jbeta primers. Repertoires were generated with immunoSEQ multiplex PCR, while TCRdb's copy carries only in-frame clones and drops some. The table has 150,000 to 200,000 clones, over 70% seen once; the top ten hold less than 9%. The genes are TRBV5-4 and TRBJ1-3; TRBD1 is a possible D gene (5 bases). The origin of this receptor is a male donor in good health and CMV-seropositive. The material sequenced was PBMCs. CDR3 residues: CASSFPGSAGGNTIYF. CDR3 nucleotide sequence: TGTGCCAGCAGCTTTCCAGGGTCCGCGGGGGGAAACACCATATATTTT.